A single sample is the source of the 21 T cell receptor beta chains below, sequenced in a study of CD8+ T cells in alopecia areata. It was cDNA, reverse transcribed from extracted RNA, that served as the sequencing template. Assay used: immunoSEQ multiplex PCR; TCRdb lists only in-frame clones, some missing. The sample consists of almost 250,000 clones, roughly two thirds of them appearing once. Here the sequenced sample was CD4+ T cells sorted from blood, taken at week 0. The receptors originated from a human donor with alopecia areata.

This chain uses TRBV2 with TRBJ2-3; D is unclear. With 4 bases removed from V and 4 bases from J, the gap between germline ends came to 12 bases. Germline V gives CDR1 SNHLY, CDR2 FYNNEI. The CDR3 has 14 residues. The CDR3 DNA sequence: TGTGCCAGCAGTGTGCGACCCGCACCAGATACGCAGTATTTT. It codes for CASSVRPAPDTQYF.

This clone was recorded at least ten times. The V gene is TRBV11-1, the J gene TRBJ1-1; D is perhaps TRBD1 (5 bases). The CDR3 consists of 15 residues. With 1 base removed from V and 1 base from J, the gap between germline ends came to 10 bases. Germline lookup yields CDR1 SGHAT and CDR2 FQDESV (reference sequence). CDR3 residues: CASSLVGGANTEAFF. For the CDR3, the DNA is TGTGCCAGCAGCTTAGTTGGGGGAGCGAACACTGAAGCTTTCTTT.

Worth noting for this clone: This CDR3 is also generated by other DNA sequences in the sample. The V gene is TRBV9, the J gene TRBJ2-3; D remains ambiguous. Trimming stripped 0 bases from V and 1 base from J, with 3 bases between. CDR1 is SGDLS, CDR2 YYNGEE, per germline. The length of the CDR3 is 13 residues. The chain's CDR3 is CASSVGGTDTQYF. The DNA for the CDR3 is TGTGCCAGCAGCGTAGGAGGCACAGATACGCAGTATTTT.

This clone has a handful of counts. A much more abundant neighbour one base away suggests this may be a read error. DNA for the CDR3: TGTGCCAGCAGCTTACAGTACACTGAAGCTTTCTTT. This gives the protein CASSLQYTEAFF. This chain links TRBV7-6 with TRBJ1-1; D gene ambiguous. The V and J ends lost 2 bases and 3 bases respectively, with 4 bases between them. Germline CDR1 and CDR2: SGHVS and FNYEAQ. This CDR3 is 12 amino acids long.

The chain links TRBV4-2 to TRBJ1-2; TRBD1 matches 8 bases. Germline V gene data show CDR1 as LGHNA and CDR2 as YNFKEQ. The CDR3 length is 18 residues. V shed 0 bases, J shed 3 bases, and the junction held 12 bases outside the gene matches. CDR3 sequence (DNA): TGTGCCAGCAGCCAAGATCTCCCCATCGGACAGGGAGACTATGGCTACACCTTC. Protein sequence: CASSQDLPIGQGDYGYTF.

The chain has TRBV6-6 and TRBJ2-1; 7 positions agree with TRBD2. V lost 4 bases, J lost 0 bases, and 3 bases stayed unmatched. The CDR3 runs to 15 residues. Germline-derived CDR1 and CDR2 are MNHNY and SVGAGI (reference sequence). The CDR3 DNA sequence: TGTGCCAGCAGTTCGCGGGAGAGCTCCTACAATGAGCAGTTCTTC. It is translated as CASSSRESSYNEQFF.

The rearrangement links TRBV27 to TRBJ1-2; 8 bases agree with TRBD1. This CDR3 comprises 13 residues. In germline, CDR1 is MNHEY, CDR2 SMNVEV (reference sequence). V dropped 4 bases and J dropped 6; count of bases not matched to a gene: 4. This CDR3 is CASSYPGGDGYTF. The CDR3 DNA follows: TGTGCCAGCAGTTATCCAGGGGGCGATGGCTACACCTTC.

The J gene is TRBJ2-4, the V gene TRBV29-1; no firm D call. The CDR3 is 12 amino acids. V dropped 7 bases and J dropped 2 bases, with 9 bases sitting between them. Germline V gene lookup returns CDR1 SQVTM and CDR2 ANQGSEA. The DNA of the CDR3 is TGCAGCGCAATCAAGCCCAAAAACATTCAGTACTTC. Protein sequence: CSAIKPKNIQYF. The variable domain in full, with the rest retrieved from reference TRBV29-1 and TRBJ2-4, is SAVISQKPSRDICQRGTSLTIQCQVDSQVTMMFWYRQQPGQSLTLIATANQGSEATYESGFVIDKFPISRPNLTFSTLTVSNMSPEDSSIYLCSAIKPKNIQYFGAGTRLSVL.

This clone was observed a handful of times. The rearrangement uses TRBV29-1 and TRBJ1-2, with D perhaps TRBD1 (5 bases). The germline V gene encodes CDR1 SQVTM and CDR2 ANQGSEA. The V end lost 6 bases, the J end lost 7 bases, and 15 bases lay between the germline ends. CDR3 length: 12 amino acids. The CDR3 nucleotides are TGCAGCGTCCCGGGGGGTAGGGGTGGCTACACCTTC. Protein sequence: CSVPGGRGGYTF.

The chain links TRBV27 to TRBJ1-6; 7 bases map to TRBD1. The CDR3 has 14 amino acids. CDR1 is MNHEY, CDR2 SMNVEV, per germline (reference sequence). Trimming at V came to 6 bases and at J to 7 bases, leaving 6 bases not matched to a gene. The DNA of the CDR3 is TGTGCCAGCAGCCCGACGACAGGGAATTCACCCCTCCACTTT. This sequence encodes CASSPTTGNSPLHF.

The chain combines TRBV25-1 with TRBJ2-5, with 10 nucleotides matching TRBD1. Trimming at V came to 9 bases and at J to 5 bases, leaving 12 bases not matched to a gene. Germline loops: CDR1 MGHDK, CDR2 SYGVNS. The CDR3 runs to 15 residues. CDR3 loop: CASIAGQGVRETQYF. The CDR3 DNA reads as TGTGCCAGTATCGCCGGACAGGGGGTACGGGAGACCCAGTACTTC.

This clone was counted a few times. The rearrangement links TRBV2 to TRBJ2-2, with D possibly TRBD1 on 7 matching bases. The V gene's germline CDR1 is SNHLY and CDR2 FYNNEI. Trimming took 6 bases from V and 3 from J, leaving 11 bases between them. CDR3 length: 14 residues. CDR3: CASREGQYTGELFF. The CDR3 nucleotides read TGTGCCAGCAGGGAGGGACAGTACACCGGGGAGCTGTTTTTT.

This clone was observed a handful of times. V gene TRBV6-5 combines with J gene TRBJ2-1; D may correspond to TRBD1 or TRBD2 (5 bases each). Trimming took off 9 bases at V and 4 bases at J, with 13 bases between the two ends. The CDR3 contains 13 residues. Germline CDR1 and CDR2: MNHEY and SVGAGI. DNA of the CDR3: TGTGCCAGTAGACGGGACGGATACAATGAGCAGTTCTTC. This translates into CASRRDGYNEQFF.

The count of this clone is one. In DNA form, the CDR3 reads TGTGCCAGCAGCGAGTCCTATAGGTCAGATACGCAGTATTTT. Its translation is CASSESYRSDTQYF. The V gene is TRBV6-5, the J gene TRBJ2-3, with D hard to call. Trimming cost V 6 bases and J 4 bases, with 14 bases left between them. CDR1 MNHEY and CDR2 SVGAGI come from the germline V gene. This CDR3 region has 14 residues.

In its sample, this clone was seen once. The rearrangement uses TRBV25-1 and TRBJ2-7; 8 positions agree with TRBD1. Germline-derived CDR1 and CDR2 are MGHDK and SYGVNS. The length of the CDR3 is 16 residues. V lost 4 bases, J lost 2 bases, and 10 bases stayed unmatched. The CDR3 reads CASSGRTGGAPYEQYF. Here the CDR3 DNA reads TGTGCCAGCAGTGGGAGAACAGGGGGTGCCCCCTACGAGCAGTACTTC.

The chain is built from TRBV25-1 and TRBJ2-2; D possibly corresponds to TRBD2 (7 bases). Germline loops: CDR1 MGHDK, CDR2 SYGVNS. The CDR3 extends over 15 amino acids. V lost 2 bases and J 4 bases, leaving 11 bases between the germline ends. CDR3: CASSEAGEGTGELFF. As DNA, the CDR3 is TGTGCCAGCAGTGAAGCAGGGGAGGGCACCGGGGAGCTGTTTTTT.

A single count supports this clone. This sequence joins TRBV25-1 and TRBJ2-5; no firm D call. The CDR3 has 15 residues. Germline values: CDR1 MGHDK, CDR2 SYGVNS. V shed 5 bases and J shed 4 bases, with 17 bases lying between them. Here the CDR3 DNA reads TGTGCCAGCAGTCCCCCTAGATCCCTGGGAGAGACCCAGTACTTC. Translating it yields CASSPPRSLGETQYF.

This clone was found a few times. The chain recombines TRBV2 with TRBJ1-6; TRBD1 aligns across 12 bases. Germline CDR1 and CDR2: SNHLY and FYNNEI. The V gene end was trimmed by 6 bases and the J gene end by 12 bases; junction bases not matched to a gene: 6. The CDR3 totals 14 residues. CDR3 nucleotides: TGTGCCAGCAGCGCCGGGACAGGGGGCTTACCCCTCCACTTT. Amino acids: CASSAGTGGLPLHF.

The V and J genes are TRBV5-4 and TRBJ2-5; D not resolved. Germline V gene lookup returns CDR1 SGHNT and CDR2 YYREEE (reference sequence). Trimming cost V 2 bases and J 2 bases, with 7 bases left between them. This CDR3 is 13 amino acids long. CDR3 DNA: TGTGCCAGCAGCTTAATGGGTCAAGAGACCCAGTACTTC. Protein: CASSLMGQETQYF.

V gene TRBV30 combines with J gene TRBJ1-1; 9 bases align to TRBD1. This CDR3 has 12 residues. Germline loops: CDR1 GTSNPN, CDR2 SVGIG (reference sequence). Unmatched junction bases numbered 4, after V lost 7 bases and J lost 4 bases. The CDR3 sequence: CASNRGPTEAFF. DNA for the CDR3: TGTGCCTCTAACAGGGGGCCCACTGAAGCTTTCTTT.

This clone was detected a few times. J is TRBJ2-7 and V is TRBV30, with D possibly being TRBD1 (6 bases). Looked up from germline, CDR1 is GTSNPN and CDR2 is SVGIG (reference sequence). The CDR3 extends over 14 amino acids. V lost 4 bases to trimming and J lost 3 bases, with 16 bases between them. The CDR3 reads CAWNRDTGNYEQYF. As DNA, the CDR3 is TGTGCCTGGAATCGGGACACCGGTAACTACGAGCAGTACTTC.